This T cell receptor beta chain stems from a study of T cell repertoires in cytomegalovirus infection. This clonotype was counted between two and nine times. What it binds is unknown. Germline V gene lookup returns CDR1 MNHEY and CDR2 SVGEGT. The CDR3 covers 15 residues. V lost 4 bases, J lost 3 bases, and 15 bases lay in between. TCRdb reprocessed the reads via MiXCR and lists one record per CDR3 protein. Here the sample spans fewer than 1,000,000 distinct CDR3 sequences, about a third being singletons. The rearrangement joins TRBV6-2 or TRBV6-3 to TRBJ1-2; D may be TRBD1 (5 bases). This receptor was identified in a human donor in good health (CMV status not recorded). Some clones in this sample may be carry-over from other donors' samples. The material sequenced was cultured CD8+ T cells from PBMCs, taken from culture after CMV antigen stimulation. CDR3: CASSLVRGSYYGYTF. CDR3 DNA sequence: TGTGCCAGCAGTTTGGTGAGGGGATCATACTATGGCTACACCTTC.